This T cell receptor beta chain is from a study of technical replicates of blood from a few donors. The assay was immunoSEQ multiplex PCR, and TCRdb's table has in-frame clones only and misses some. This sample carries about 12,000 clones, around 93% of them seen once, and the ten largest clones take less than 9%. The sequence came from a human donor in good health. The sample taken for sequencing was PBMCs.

Here the CDR3 reads CASSPQGNRQETQYF. In DNA form, the CDR3 reads TGTGCCAGCAGCCCACAGGGGAATAGACAAGAGACCCAGTACTTC. The rearrangement links TRBV7-2 to TRBJ2-5; TRBD1 agrees at 7 bases. Germline CDR1 and CDR2: SGHTA and FQGNSA. This CDR3 has 15 amino acids. V dropped 5 bases and J dropped 2; count of bases not matched to a gene: 8.